One sample yielded the 10 T cell receptor beta chains listed below, sequenced in a study of blood T cell repertoires in COVID-19. Method: immunoSEQ multiplex PCR; TCRdb's copy keeps in-frame clones and lacks some. The profile shows hundreds of thousands of clones, around 80% of them singletons. Sequences were obtained from peripheral blood. These receptors all come from a man older than 75 with acute or convalescent COVID-19.

This chain's CDR3 is CASSLGQDTTKQYF. In DNA form, the CDR3 reads TGTGCCAGCAGTCTTGGACAGGACACTACGAAGCAGTACTTC. This sequence joins TRBV27 and TRBJ2-7; 7 nucleotides agree with TRBD1. Germline V gives CDR1 MNHEY, CDR2 SMNVEV (reference sequence). This CDR3 spans 14 amino acids. The ends lost 5 bases at V and 8 bases at J; junction bases unmatched: 12.

This chain joins TRBV4-2 and TRBJ1-4, with D hard to call. Germline-derived CDR1 and CDR2 are LGHNA and YNFKEQ. The CDR3 spans 15 residues. With 1 base removed from V and 5 bases from J, the gap between germline ends came to 11 bases. The CDR3 nucleotides read TGTGCCAGCAGCCAAGGCGGAGGACCAAATGAAAAACTGTTTTTT. Its protein is CASSQGGGPNEKLFF.

The V gene is TRBV28, the J gene TRBJ2-3; a weak D match, TRBD2 (6 bases). Germline CDR1 is MDHEN and CDR2 is SYDVKM. This CDR3 has 17 residues. Trimming took 4 bases from V and 0 from J, leaving 17 bases between them. The DNA of the CDR3 is TGTGCCAGCAGTTCCCAATTAGCGGAGGCTAGCACAGATACGCAGTATTTT. This translates into CASSSQLAEASTDTQYF.

This clone has only one observation. The chain combines TRBV27 with TRBJ1-1; D possibly corresponds to TRBD1 (5 bases). V gave up 6 bases and J gave up 0 bases, with 14 bases separating them. CDR1 is MNHEY and CDR2 is SMNVEV in the germline V gene (reference sequence). The CDR3 consists of 15 residues. The CDR3 region is CASSLAGIMNTEAFF. The CDR3 DNA follows: TGTGCCAGCAGCTTAGCAGGGATCATGAACACTGAAGCTTTCTTT.

The chain joins TRBV15 to TRBJ2-1, with TRBD2 matching over 11 bases. The CDR3 contains 16 residues. V lost 0 bases, J lost 9 bases, and 7 bases stayed unmatched. CDR1 LNHNV and CDR2 YYDKDF come from the germline V gene (reference sequence). The CDR3 region has the DNA TGTGCCACCAGCAGAGATTCGGGACTAGCGGCTTCTGAGCAGTTCTTC. This translates into CATSRDSGLAASEQFF.

V usage is TRBV4-1 and J usage is TRBJ2-5, with a tentative D call TRBD2 (5 bases). CDR1 and CDR2 (germline): MGHRA, YSYEKL. The CDR3 spans 17 residues. Trimming cost V 4 bases and J 2 bases, with 20 bases left between them. The DNA of the CDR3 is TGCGCCAGCAGCCGCGGTTTTGGGGTGGCGGGTCAAGAGACCCAGTACTTC. Translation: CASSRGFGVAGQETQYF.

The chain has TRBV2 and TRBJ2-2; no definite D call. CDR1 SNHLY and CDR2 FYNNEI come from the germline V gene. Trimming pared 11 bases from V and 4 bases from J, leaving 14 bases between. The length of the CDR3 is 13 residues. CDR3 nucleotide sequence: TGTGCCGCAGGTGGTATGAGCACCGGGGAGCTGTTTTTT. This translates into CAAGGMSTGELFF.

This clone has just a few counts. Other DNA sequences of this sample code for an identical CDR3. V gene TRBV3-1 (or the pseudogene TRBV3-2) combines with J gene TRBJ1-1, with TRBD1 as a possible D gene (6 bases). Germline lookup yields CDR1 LGHDT and CDR2 YNNKEL (reference sequence). V was clipped by 4 bases and J by 1 base, with 10 bases between them. This CDR3 is 14 amino acids long. The CDR3 sequence is CASSLGGGNTEAFF. CDR3 sequence (DNA): TGTGCCAGCAGCCTGGGAGGGGGGAACACTGAAGCTTTCTTT.

This chain joins TRBV25-1 and TRBJ2-5; TRBD2 matches 11 bases. Germline CDR1 and CDR2: MGHDK and SYGVNS. With V trimmed by 3 bases and J by 6 bases, 9 bases remained unmatched. The CDR3 is made up of 16 amino acids. The CDR3 region is CASSDTLAGAPQTQYF. In DNA form, the CDR3 reads TGTGCCAGCAGTGATACACTAGCGGGAGCCCCACAGACCCAGTACTTC.

This clone was counted only a few times. J is TRBJ2-7 and V is TRBV30; the match to TRBD1 covers 10 bases. There are 16 residues in the CDR3. The V gene end was trimmed by 4 bases and the J gene end by 6 bases; junction bases not matched to a gene: 15. The germline V gene encodes CDR1 GTSNPN and CDR2 SVGIG (reference sequence). The CDR3 loop is CAWTPTGGQGSSEQYF. The CDR3 DNA sequence: TGTGCCTGGACTCCCACCGGGGGACAGGGGTCATCCGAGCAGTACTTC.